The 3 T cell receptor beta chains listed next were all sequenced from one sample in a study of CD8+ T cells in alopecia areata. Treatment reported: oral pan-JAK inhibitor, 5-10 mg twice daily. RNA was extracted and reverse transcribed into cDNA as the sequencing template. Method: immunoSEQ multiplex PCR; TCRdb's copy keeps in-frame clones and lacks some. This table holds roughly 250,000 clones, roughly 63% found once. The sequences come from CD4+ T cells sorted from blood, collected between weeks 51 and 52, from a patient treated with tofacitinib. Receptors were obtained from a human donor with alopecia areata.

The rearrangement uses TRBV2 and TRBJ2-5; possible D gene TRBD1, 6 bases. The CDR3 is 14 residues long. Germline-derived CDR1 and CDR2 are SNHLY and FYNNEI. The ends were cut back, 5 bases at V and 3 bases at J, with 13 bases in the middle. DNA for the CDR3: TGTGCCAGCAGTAGATATCGGACAGAAGAGACCCAGTACTTC. It encodes CASSRYRTEETQYF.

V usage is TRBV30 and J usage is TRBJ1-6, with a weak D call TRBD1 (6 bases). The CDR3 contains 14 residues. V was shortened by 0 bases and J by 14 bases, with 17 bases between the two germline ends. Per the germline V gene, CDR1 is GTSNPN and CDR2 is SVGIG (reference sequence). The CDR3 bases are TGTGCCTGGAGTGTAAACAGGCCTGAGGGGGCCCTCCACTTT. Translated, it gives CAWSVNRPEGALHF.

The chain uses TRBV2 and TRBJ1-1; D is undetermined. The germline V and J ends were trimmed by 8 bases and 4 bases, with 14 bases remaining between them. CDR3 length equals 13 residues. From germline, CDR1 is SNHLY and CDR2 FYNNEI. The CDR3 DNA follows: TGTGCCAGCTCCGGGAACGAAGGCACTGAAGCTTTCTTT. This sequence encodes CASSGNEGTEAFF.